This TCR beta chain comes out of a study of PD-L1 blockade in urothelial cancer. Synthetic templates analogous to TCR were spiked into all PCRs individually. Profiling relied on immunoSEQ multiplex PCR, and the TCRdb table lists in-frame clones only, not all of them. There are around 100,000 clones in the sample; about 85% occur only once, and 2% to 3% lies in the top ten. Between the trimmed V and J ends, which lost 2 bases and 6 bases, there was a span of 8 bases. In germline, CDR1 is MNHEY, CDR2 SVGAGI. The CDR3 contains 13 residues. The chain carries TRBV6-5 and TRBJ2-1, with a possible D match to TRBD2 (6 bases). The clonotype comes from a man aged 50-60 years with urothelial cancer. The sequenced sample was PBMCs, obtained around atezolizumab (anti-PD-L1) treatment. CDR3 loop: CASSYGGLNEQFF. The CDR3 nucleotides read TGTGCCAGCAGTTACGGGGGACTCAATGAGCAGTTCTTC.